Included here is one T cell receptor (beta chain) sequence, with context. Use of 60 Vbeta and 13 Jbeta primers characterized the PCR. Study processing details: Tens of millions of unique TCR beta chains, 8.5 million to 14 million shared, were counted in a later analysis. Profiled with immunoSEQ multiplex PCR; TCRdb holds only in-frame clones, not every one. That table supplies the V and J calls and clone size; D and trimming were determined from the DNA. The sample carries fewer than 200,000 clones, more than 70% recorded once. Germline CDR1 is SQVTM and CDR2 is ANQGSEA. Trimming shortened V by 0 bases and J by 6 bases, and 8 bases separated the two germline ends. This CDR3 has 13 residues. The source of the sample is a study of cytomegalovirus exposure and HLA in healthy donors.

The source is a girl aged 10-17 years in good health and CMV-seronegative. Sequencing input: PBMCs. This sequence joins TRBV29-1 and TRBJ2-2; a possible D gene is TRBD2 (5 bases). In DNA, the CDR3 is TGCAGCGTTGAAGACGAGGGATCCGGGGAGCTGTTTTTT. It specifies CSVEDEGSGELFF.